The T cell receptor beta chain under discussion was sequenced for a study of Ad26.COV2.S vaccination and SARS-CoV-2 variants. Overall study findings and caveats: Vaccine recipients and placebo recipients showed similar non-spike TCR breadth. Reportedly, spike-specific CD8+ and CD4+ T cell responses achieved substantial breadth once vaccination had taken place.

Noted treatment: about 20 received Ad26.COV2.S at low or high dose, single or two shots; about 5 received placebo; per-sample allocation not given. Specimen acquisition occurred on day 63 following the initial vaccine or placebo injection. An adult donor aged 18-55 years was enrolled in Boston. The germline V gene has CDR1 SGHAT and CDR2 FQNNGV. There are 11 residues in the CDR3. Between the trimmed V and J ends, which lost 5 bases and 1 base, there was a span of 3 bases. Some clones are missing from TCRdb's copy, which holds only in-frame ones; the method was immunoSEQ multiplex PCR. This sample yields about 350,000 clones, of which 88% are seen a single time; around 6.1% belongs to the top ten. With respect to this clone: The antigen is not known.

The chain combines TRBV11-2 with TRBJ2-7; D call uncertain. The receptor's source is a person between 18 and 65 years old who received the Ad26.COV2.S COVID-19 vaccine or a placebo. The specimen was peripheral blood, collected in a trial of Ad26.COV2.S vaccine versus placebo. CDR3 loop: CASSRSYEQYF. DNA of the CDR3: TGTGCCAGCAGCCGATCCTACGAGCAGTACTTC.